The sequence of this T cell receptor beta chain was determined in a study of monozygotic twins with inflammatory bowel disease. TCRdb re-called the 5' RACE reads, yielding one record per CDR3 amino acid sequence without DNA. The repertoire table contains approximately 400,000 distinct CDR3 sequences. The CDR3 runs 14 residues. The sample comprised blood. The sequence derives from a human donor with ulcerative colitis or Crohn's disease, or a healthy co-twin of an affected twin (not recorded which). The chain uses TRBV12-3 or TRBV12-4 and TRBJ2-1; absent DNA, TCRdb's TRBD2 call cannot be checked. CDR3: CASRPLTAGNEQFF.